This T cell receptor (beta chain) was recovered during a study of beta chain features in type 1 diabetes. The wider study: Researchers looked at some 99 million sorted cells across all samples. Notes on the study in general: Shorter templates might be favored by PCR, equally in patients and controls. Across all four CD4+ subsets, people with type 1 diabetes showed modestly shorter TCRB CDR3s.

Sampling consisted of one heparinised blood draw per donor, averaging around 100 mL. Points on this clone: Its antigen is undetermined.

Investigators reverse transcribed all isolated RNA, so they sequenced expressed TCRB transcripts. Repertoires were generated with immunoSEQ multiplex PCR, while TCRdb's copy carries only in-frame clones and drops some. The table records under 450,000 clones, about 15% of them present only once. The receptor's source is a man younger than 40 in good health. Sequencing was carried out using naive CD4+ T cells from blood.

The CDR3 nucleotides are TGTGCCAGTTGTGGAGGACAGACCTATGGCTACACCTTC. Translating gives CASCGGQTYGYTF. The chain recombines TRBV6-5 with TRBJ1-2; possibly TRBD1 for D (6 bases). The CDR3 length is 13 residues. The germline V gene encodes CDR1 MNHEY and CDR2 SVGAGI. The V end was cut by 9 bases, the J end by 4 bases, with 15 bases between.